The sequence of this T cell receptor beta chain was determined in a study of T cell changes during pregnancy in multiple sclerosis. Trimming stripped 6 bases from V and 0 bases from J, with 18 bases between. The CDR3 is made up of 18 amino acids. Germline V gene sequence: CDR1 PRHDT, CDR2 FYEKMQ (reference sequence). Clones were sequenced by immunoSEQ multiplex PCR, and TCRdb holds only the in-frame ones, with some missing. The repertoire consists of more than 55,000 clones, with roughly 92% occurring once and the leading ten covering 1.4% to 1.5%. The genes are TRBV13 and TRBJ2-6, with a weak D call TRBD2 (7 bases). The origin of this receptor is a female donor with multiple sclerosis, enrolled in a pregnancy study. The sequenced sample was peripheral blood, obtained in the second trimester of pregnancy. The CDR3: CASRARGGGFSGANVLTF. CDR3 in DNA: TGTGCCAGCAGAGCTAGGGGGGGCGGTTTCTCTGGGGCCAACGTCCTGACTTTC.